Below, 31 T cell receptor beta chains from the same sample are listed, as sequenced in a study of neurological immune-mediated disorders. TCRdb re-derived calls from the 5' RACE reads in MiXCR, one entry per CDR3 protein. The data show under 60,000 distinct CDR3 sequences, 10% seen once. The sample taken for sequencing was PBMCs. These receptors all stem from a woman aged 40 to 55 with HTLV-1-associated myelopathy (HAM/TSP).

In this sample, this clonotype turned up many times. The gene calls are TRBV29-1 and TRBJ2-7; D call uncertain. V dropped 5 bases and J dropped 0 bases, with 14 bases sitting between them. Looked up from germline, CDR1 is SQVTM and CDR2 is ANQGSEA. The CDR3 contains 14 residues. The CDR3 here is CSVSKGASSYEQYF. In DNA, the CDR3 is TGCAGCGTTTCCAAAGGCGCTAGCTCCTACGAGCAGTACTTC.

This clonotype showed up many times. CDR3 in amino acids: CASSLGAGGPNEQYF. The CDR3 nucleotides read TGCGCCAGCAGCTTGGGGGCGGGGGGGCCCAACGAGCAGTACTTC. This chain links TRBV5-1 with TRBJ2-7, with 9 positions matching TRBD2. Germline V gene sequence: CDR1 SGHRS, CDR2 YFSETQ. The junction had 6 bases not matched to a gene; V was cut back by 0 bases and J by 5 bases. The CDR3 has 15 residues.

Ten or more counts support this clonotype. The V call is TRBV15, the J call TRBJ1-2, with a possible D match to TRBD1 (5 bases). In germline, CDR1 is LNHNV, CDR2 YYDKDF (reference sequence). The V and J ends lost 5 bases and 8 bases respectively, with 21 bases between them. This CDR3 spans 15 amino acids. CDR3 nucleotide sequence: TGTGCCACCAGCGCTTACGATGAGGGGCTAAGGGGCTACACCTTC. As protein: CATSAYDEGLRGYTF. The variable domain in full, completed from reference TRBV15 and TRBJ1-2, reads DAMVIQNPRYQVTQFGKPVTLSCSQTLNHNVMYWYQQKSSQAPKLLFHYYDKDFNNEADTPDNFQSRRPNTSFCFLDIRSPGLGDTAMYLCATSAYDEGLRGYTFGSGTRLTVV.

The gene calls are TRBV12-3 or TRBV12-4 and TRBJ2-2; TRBD2 matches at 10 bases. The V segment lost 1 base and the J segment 5 bases; nucleotides outside the gene matches: 1. This CDR3 has 15 residues. CDR3 DNA sequence: TGTGCCAGCAGTTTAGGGACTAGCGGAACCGGGGAGCTGTTTTTT. Its translation is CASSLGTSGTGELFF.

This clonotype was seen ten or more times. The CDR3 loop reads CSVAGGSNYGYTF. CDR3 bases: TGCAGCGTTGCGGGGGGTTCCAACTATGGCTACACCTTC. The V call is TRBV29-1, the J call TRBJ1-2; possible D gene TRBD1, 5 bases. This CDR3 spans 13 amino acids. The V gene lost 4 bases and the J gene lost 2 bases, with 11 bases spanning the gap. Germline CDR1 and CDR2: SQVTM and ANQGSEA. The full variable domain, its missing parts supplied by reference TRBV29-1 and TRBJ1-2, is SAVISQKPSRDICQRGTSLTIQCQVDSQVTMMFWYRQQPGQSLTLIATANQGSEATYESGFVIDKFPISRPNLTFSTLTVSNMSPEDSSIYLCSVAGGSNYGYTFGSGTRLTVV.

This clonotype has a count of ten or more. The gene calls are TRBV7-3 and TRBJ2-2; 7 bases map to TRBD1. Germline CDR1 SGHTA, CDR2 FQGTGA. This CDR3 region has 17 residues. The V gene end was trimmed by 0 bases and the J gene end by 5 bases; junction bases not matched to a gene: 9. The chain's CDR3 is CASSLTAEGARTGELFF. The CDR3, as DNA: TGTGCCAGCAGCTTAACGGCCGAGGGGGCTCGAACCGGGGAGCTGTTTTTT.

At least ten counts were recorded for this clonotype. V and J are TRBV7-2 and TRBJ2-3, with TRBD2 matching 8 bases. Germline V CDR1 and CDR2: SGHTA, FQGNSA. The V gene end was trimmed by 1 base and the J gene end by 4 bases; junction bases not matched to a gene: 4. The CDR3 spans 15 residues. In nucleotides, the CDR3 is TGTGCCAGCAGCTTAGGGGGACTAGGGGCAGATACGCAGTATTTT. Its protein is CASSLGGLGADTQYF.

In this sample, this clonotype turned up many times. This chain joins TRBV12-3 or TRBV12-4 and TRBJ2-5; no definite D call. V was cut by 5 bases and J by 5 bases, with 9 bases left in between. The CDR3 extends over 12 amino acids. In nucleotides, the CDR3 is TGTGCCAGCAGTCAACAGACGGAGACCCAGTACTTC. Protein product: CASSQQTETQYF.

This clonotype was observed many times. The genes are TRBV20-1 and TRBJ2-3; D gene unclear. CDR3 length: 14 residues. Per the germline V gene, CDR1 is DFQATT and CDR2 is SNEGSKA (reference sequence). V shed 3 bases and J shed 4 bases, with 14 bases lying between them. The CDR3 DNA sequence: TGCAGTGCTAGTCCTCATCGACGAGCAGATACGCAGTATTTT. It translates to CSASPHRRADTQYF.

This clonotype was recorded at least ten times. This sequence joins TRBV14 and TRBJ2-3; D unresolved. The CDR3 totals 15 residues. V lost 0 bases and J lost 4, with 11 bases in between. The V gene's germline CDR1 is SGHDN and CDR2 FVKESK. The CDR3 protein is CASSQDLKVPDTQYF. Here the CDR3 DNA reads TGTGCCAGCAGCCAAGACCTCAAAGTCCCAGATACGCAGTATTTT.

This clonotype appeared many times. V and J are TRBV4-3 and TRBJ2-3; 7 positions agree with TRBD2. Trimming cost V 4 bases and J 0 bases; bases outside gene matches: 19. The CDR3 length is 20 residues. From germline, CDR1 is LGHNA and CDR2 YSLEER. The CDR3 sequence: CASSPKGGGKPGLSTDTQYF. The CDR3 coding sequence is TGCGCCAGCAGCCCCAAGGGAGGAGGAAAACCGGGACTAAGCACAGATACGCAGTATTTT.

The table lists this clonotype with many counts. The V gene is TRBV25-1, the J gene TRBJ1-1, with 9 bases that match TRBD1. CDR3 length equals 13 residues. J gave up 7 bases and V 6 bases, and 6 bases lay outside the gene matches. Looked up from germline, CDR1 is MGHDK and CDR2 is SYGVNS. DNA of the CDR3: TGTGCCAGCAGCCGAACAGGGGGCAATGAAGCTTTCTTT. The encoded protein is CASSRTGGNEAFF.

There are many counts of this clonotype. The chain has TRBV12-3 or TRBV12-4 and TRBJ2-3; 10 bases match TRBD2. Trimming at V came to 2 bases and at J to 4 bases, leaving 3 bases not matched to a gene. The CDR3 totals 15 residues. The CDR3 protein is CASSLLAGEADTQYF. The CDR3 nucleotides are TGTGCCAGCAGTTTACTAGCGGGGGAGGCAGATACGCAGTATTTT.

Many counts were recorded for this clonotype. V usage is TRBV25-1 and J usage is TRBJ2-2, with 10 nucleotides matching TRBD2. This CDR3 comprises 14 residues. Germline V gene sequence: CDR1 MGHDK, CDR2 SYGVNS. V trimming: 7 bases; J trimming: 6 bases; junction bases outside the gene matches: 5. This CDR3 is CASIPSGGAGELFF. CDR3 nucleotides: TGTGCCAGCATTCCCAGCGGGGGGGCCGGGGAGCTGTTTTTT. The full variable domain, rest sourced from reference TRBV25-1 and TRBJ2-2, is EADIYQTPRYLVIGTGKKITLECSQTMGHDKMYWYQQDPGMELHLIHYSYGVNSTEKGDLSSESTVSRIRTEHFPLTLESARPSHTSQYLCASIPSGGAGELFFGEGSRLTVL.

Many counts were recorded for this clonotype. The rearrangement joins TRBV4-2 to TRBJ1-5; tentatively, D is TRBD1 (6 bases). CDR3 length: 14 amino acids. The germline V gene has CDR1 LGHNA and CDR2 YNFKEQ. With 0 bases removed from V and 4 bases from J, the gap between germline ends came to 7 bases. CDR3 in DNA: TGTGCCAGCAGCCAAGATCAGGGGAATCAGCCCCAGCATTTT. This encodes CASSQDQGNQPQHF.

This clonotype was recorded many times. The V call is TRBV14, the J call TRBJ2-7; tentatively, D is TRBD2 (5 bases). The CDR3 sequence is 17 residues long. CDR1 SGHDN and CDR2 FVKESK come from the germline V gene. The germline V and J ends were trimmed by 1 base and 0 bases, with 16 bases remaining between them. CDR3: CASSQAHRVGLSYEQYF. The CDR3 DNA is TGTGCCAGCAGCCAAGCACATCGGGTAGGACTCTCCTACGAGCAGTACTTC.

This clonotype occurred many times. This chain joins TRBV18 and TRBJ2-7; no firm D call. The germline V gene encodes CDR1 KGHSH and CDR2 LQKENI. V lost 4 bases, J lost 5 bases, and 15 bases lay in between. The CDR3 totals 14 residues. The CDR3 DNA reads as TGTGCCAGCTCACTGGTGGGGAAGATGAACGAGCAGTACTTC. It is translated as CASSLVGKMNEQYF.

This clonotype was seen a handful of times. This chain connects TRBV10-3 to TRBJ2-3, with 11 bases that match TRBD2. This CDR3 is 17 amino acids long. The trim removed 3 bases at V and 0 bases at J, leaving 5 bases unmatched. Germline assignment: CDR1 ENHRY and CDR2 SYGVKD. The CDR3 sequence: CAISDASGGPSTDTQYF. The CDR3 DNA reads TGTGCCATCAGTGATGCTAGCGGGGGGCCGAGCACAGATACGCAGTATTTT.

This clonotype was seen at least ten times. The chain carries TRBV7-9 and TRBJ2-7, with 8 bases fitting TRBD1. Germline loops: CDR1 SEHNR, CDR2 FQNEAQ (reference sequence). After removal of 4 bases from V and 1 base from J, the junction contained 18 bases not matched to a gene. This CDR3 is 19 amino acids long. CDR3 sequence (DNA): TGTGCCAGCAGCTCCCCGCGGGCAGGGGGCCTTTTAGGGTCCTACGAGCAGTACTTC. Its protein product is CASSSPRAGGLLGSYEQYF.

This clonotype was seen repeatedly, ten times or more. The rearrangement joins TRBV7-2 to TRBJ2-6; D might be TRBD1 (6 bases). There are 16 residues in the CDR3. In germline, CDR1 is SGHTA, CDR2 FQGNSA. V lost 1 base to trimming and J lost 2 bases, with 9 bases between them. CDR3 DNA sequence: TGTGCCAGCAGCTTAGGGACAGCCCCTGGGGCCAACGTCCTGACTTTC. The encoded protein is CASSLGTAPGANVLTF. Supplemented by reference TRBV7-2 and TRBJ2-6, the full variable domain reads GAGVSQSPSNKVTEKGKDVELRCDPISGHTALYWYRQSLGQGLEFLIYFQGNSAPDKSGLPSDRFSAERTGGSVSTLTIQRTQQEDSAVYLCASSLGTAPGANVLTFGAGSRLTVL.

This clonotype was detected ten times or more. The V gene is TRBV5-1, the J gene TRBJ2-1, with 7 bases matching TRBD1. The CDR3 length is 15 residues. The germline CDR1 and CDR2 sequences are SGHRS and YFSETQ. Trimming took 0 bases from V and 10 from J; bases not matched to a gene: 10. CDR3 coding DNA: TGCGCCAGCAGCTTGGTACAGGGGCCGAAAGGAGAGCAGTTCTTC. Translating gives CASSLVQGPKGEQFF. Combining the CDR3 with reference TRBV5-1 and TRBJ2-1 gives the whole variable domain KAGVTQTPRYLIKTRGQQVTLSCSPISGHRSVSWYQQTPGQGLQFLFEYFSETQRNKGNFPGRFSGRQFSNSRSEMNVSTLELGDSALYLCASSLVQGPKGEQFFGPGTRLTVL.

Within the sample, this clonotype is medium-sized. The chain joins TRBV4-2 to TRBJ2-3; D gene uncertain. The CDR3 runs to 16 residues. With 1 base removed from V and 2 bases from J, the gap between germline ends came to 13 bases. Germline V lookup: CDR1 LGHNA, CDR2 YNFKEQ. This chain's CDR3 is CASSQVVGENTDTQYF. CDR3 bases: TGTGCCAGCAGCCAAGTAGTAGGCGAGAACACAGATACGCAGTATTTT.

This clonotype was counted ten times or more. In DNA, the CDR3 is TGTGCCAGCAGCTTAGAGGCCGAACCCTACAATGAGCAGTTCTTC. Translated: CASSLEAEPYNEQFF. The chain uses TRBV7-2 and TRBJ2-1; D not certain. V lost 1 base and J lost 2, with 9 bases in between. The CDR3 is made up of 15 amino acids. The V gene's germline CDR1 is SGHTA and CDR2 FQGNSA.

This clonotype appeared many times. The chain couples TRBV6-5 to TRBJ2-4; possibly TRBD1 for D (5 bases). The CDR3 loop spans 15 amino acids. The ends were cut back, 5 bases at V and 0 bases at J, with 11 bases in the middle. Germline V gene sequence: CDR1 MNHEY, CDR2 SVGAGI. CDR3 bases: TGTGCCAGCAGTGTGGTCCAGGGAGCCAAAAACATTCAGTACTTC. Translation gives CASSVVQGAKNIQYF.

Many counts were recorded for this clonotype. The chain couples TRBV12-5 to TRBJ1-2, with 8 positions matching TRBD1. Germline CDR1 and CDR2: LGHNT and FRNRAP. Germline trimming cut 7 bases from V and 1 base from J; bases unmatched to any gene: 14. This CDR3 is 17 amino acids long. The CDR3 coding sequence is TGTGCTAGTGCCCTACAACGACAGGGGAATATTAACTATGGCTACACCTTC. This codes for CASALQRQGNINYGYTF.

This clonotype was recorded a few times. The V call is TRBV7-2, the J call TRBJ1-2; 7 bases agree with TRBD1. V gave up 1 base and J gave up 7 bases; unmatched junction bases: 15. The germline CDR1 and CDR2 sequences are SGHTA and FQGNSA. The CDR3 is made up of 17 amino acids. The CDR3 here is CASSLDTWHRGSSGYTF. The DNA for the CDR3 is TGTGCCAGCAGCTTAGATACTTGGCACAGGGGAAGTAGTGGCTACACCTTC.

In its sample, this clonotype was seen many times. This chain uses TRBV20-1 with TRBJ2-1, with TRBD2 matching over 8 bases. After removal of 6 bases from V and 3 bases from J, the junction contained 7 bases not matched to a gene. Germline values: CDR1 DFQATT, CDR2 SNEGSKA (reference sequence). The CDR3 extends over 14 amino acids. CDR3 DNA: TGCAGTGCGCCCGGGAGCGGGGGCTACAATGAGCAGTTCTTC. Amino acids: CSAPGSGGYNEQFF.

Note on this clonotype: One base away lies a much larger clone, so this may be a sequencing read error. The rearrangement joins TRBV7-3 to TRBJ2-3, with D unclear. Germline assignment: CDR1 SGHTA and CDR2 FQGTGA. The CDR3 extends over 16 amino acids. The CDR3, as DNA: TGTGCCAGCAGCCCCATGCATTTGGGAAGCACATATACGCAGTATTTT. Residues: CASSPMHLGSTYTQYF.

Remarks on this clonotype: The junction does not match germline at one end; this may be a read error. The V and J genes are TRBV15 and TRBJ1-1, with D possibly matching TRBD1 (5 bases). This CDR3 has 13 residues. The germline CDR1 and CDR2 sequences are LNHNV and YYDKDF (reference sequence). The CDR3 loop is CATRRVGNTEAFF. CDR3 in DNA: TGTGCCACCCGCAGGGTTGGGAACACTGAAGCTTTCTTT.

The genes are TRBV19 and TRBJ2-3; no clear D. The V end was cut by 9 bases, the J end by 10 bases, with 17 bases between. Germline loops: CDR1 LNHDA, CDR2 SQIVND (reference sequence). This CDR3 has 12 residues. The DNA of the CDR3 is TGTGCCAGCAAGACCCCACTTAACGCGCAGTATTTT. Residues: CASKTPLNAQYF.

The table lists this clonotype with many counts. CDR3 amino acids: CASSKDRDYGYTF. The DNA of the CDR3 is TGTGCCAGCAGCAAGGACAGGGACTATGGCTACACCTTC. The chain uses TRBV7-2 and TRBJ1-2; 8 bases fit TRBD1. Trimming removed 5 bases from V and 3 bases from J; junction bases left unmatched: 2. Germline lookup yields CDR1 SGHTA and CDR2 FQGNSA. The CDR3 totals 13 residues.